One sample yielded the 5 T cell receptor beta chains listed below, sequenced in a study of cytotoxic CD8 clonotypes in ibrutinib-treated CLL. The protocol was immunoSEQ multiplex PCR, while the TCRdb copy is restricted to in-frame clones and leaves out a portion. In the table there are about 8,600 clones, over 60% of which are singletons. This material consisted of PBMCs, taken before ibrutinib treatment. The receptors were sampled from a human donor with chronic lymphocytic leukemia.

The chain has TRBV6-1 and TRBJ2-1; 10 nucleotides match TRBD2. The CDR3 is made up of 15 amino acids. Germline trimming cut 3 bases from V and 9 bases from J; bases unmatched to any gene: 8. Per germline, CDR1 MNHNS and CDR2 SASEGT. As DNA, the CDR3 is TGTGCCAGCAGTGACGAGCGGGAGGGGAGGGGTGAGCAGTTCTTC. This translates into CASSDEREGRGEQFF.

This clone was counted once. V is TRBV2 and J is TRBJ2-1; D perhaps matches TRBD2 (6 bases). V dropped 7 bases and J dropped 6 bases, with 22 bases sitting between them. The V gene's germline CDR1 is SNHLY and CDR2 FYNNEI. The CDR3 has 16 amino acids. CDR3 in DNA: TGTGCCAGCAAAAGTTCTACTAGCATCGCCGTCAATGAGCAGTTCTTC. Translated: CASKSSTSIAVNEQFF.

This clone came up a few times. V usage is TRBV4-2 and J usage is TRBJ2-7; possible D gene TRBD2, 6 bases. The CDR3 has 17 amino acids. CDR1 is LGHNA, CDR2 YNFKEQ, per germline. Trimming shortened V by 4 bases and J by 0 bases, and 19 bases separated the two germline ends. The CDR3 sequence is CASSPEIGSPLSYEQYF. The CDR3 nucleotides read TGTGCCAGCAGCCCAGAAATCGGGAGCCCCCTCTCCTACGAGCAGTACTTC.

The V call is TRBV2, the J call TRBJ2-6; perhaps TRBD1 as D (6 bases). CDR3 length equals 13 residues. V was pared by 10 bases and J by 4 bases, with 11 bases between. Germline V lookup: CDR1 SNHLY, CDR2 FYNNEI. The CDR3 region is CATPGEGANVLTF. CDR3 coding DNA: TGTGCCACCCCAGGGGAAGGGGCCAACGTCCTGACTTTC.

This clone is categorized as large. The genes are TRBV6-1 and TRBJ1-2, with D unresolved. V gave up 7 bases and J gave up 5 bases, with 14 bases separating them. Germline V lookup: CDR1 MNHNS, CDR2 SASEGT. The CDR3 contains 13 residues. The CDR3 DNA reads TGTGCCAGCATTCTCCCGGGAGGGTATGGCTACACCTTC. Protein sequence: CASILPGGYGYTF.